These T cell receptor beta chains were read from a single sample in a study of T cell responses to AZD1222 COVID-19 vaccine. TCRdb keeps only in-frame clones here, not all; method: immunoSEQ multiplex PCR. The profile shows about 86,000 clones, roughly 90% of them singletons. The sample was peripheral blood, taken on day 0 of AZD1222 vaccination. Receptors originate from an adult in good health. Both conserved end residues are part of each CDR3. D genes are given only for firm matches. Size is stated for part of the rows, as once, few or many counts, or as a class when the clone is expanded.

d_gene: TRBD1; v_gene: TRBV9; j_gene: TRBJ2-6; abundance: .; CDR3aa: CASSEGQGARSGANVLTF; CDR3nt: TGTGCCAGCAGCGAGGGACAGGGGGCCCGCTCTGGGGCCAACGTCCTGACTTTC
d_gene: TRBD1; v_gene: TRBV5-1; j_gene: TRBJ1-2; abundance: once; CDR3aa: CASTEQGAVGYTF; CDR3nt: TGCGCCAGCACCGAACAGGGGGCGGTTGGCTACACCTTC
d_gene: .; v_gene: TRBV28; j_gene: TRBJ1-1; abundance: .; CDR3aa: CASRSQGPKAFF; CDR3nt: TGTGCCAGCCGCTCCCAGGGTCCAAAAGCTTTCTTT
d_gene: TRBD1; v_gene: TRBV5-4; j_gene: TRBJ1-1; abundance: .; CDR3aa: CASSPSGQRNTEAFF; CDR3nt: TGTGCCAGCAGCCCCTCGGGACAGAGGAACACTGAAGCTTTCTTT
d_gene: .; v_gene: TRBV6-1; j_gene: TRBJ1-4; abundance: .; CDR3aa: CASSELRGNEKLFF; CDR3nt: TGTGCCAGCAGTGAACTCCGCGGTAATGAAAAACTGTTTTTT
d_gene: .; v_gene: TRBV5-4; j_gene: TRBJ2-2; abundance: once; CDR3aa: CASSLGTSLNTGELFF; CDR3nt: TGTGCCAGCAGCTTGGGGACTTCATTGAACACCGGGGAGCTGTTTTTT
d_gene: TRBD2; v_gene: TRBV11-2; j_gene: TRBJ2-1; abundance: .; CDR3aa: CASSLKTAGEVYNEQFF; CDR3nt: TGTGCCAGCAGCTTAAAAACAGCGGGAGAGGTATACAATGAGCAGTTCTTC
d_gene: TRBD2; v_gene: TRBV24-1; j_gene: TRBJ2-6; abundance: once; CDR3aa: CATSDSTTSGSSGANVLTF; CDR3nt: TGTGCCACCAGTGATTCAACGACTAGCGGGAGCTCTGGGGCCAACGTCCTGACTTTC
d_gene: .; v_gene: TRBV12-3/TRBV12-4; j_gene: TRBJ1-1; abundance: few; CDR3aa: CASSPWATEAFF; CDR3nt: TGTGCCAGCAGTCCCTGGGCCACTGAAGCTTTCTTT
d_gene: .; v_gene: TRBV12-3/TRBV12-4; j_gene: TRBJ2-7; abundance: .; CDR3aa: CASSRRRVHEQYF; CDR3nt: TGTGCCAGCAGCCGTCGAAGGGTACACGAGCAGTACTTC
d_gene: TRBD2; v_gene: TRBV14; j_gene: TRBJ2-1; abundance: .; CDR3aa: CASSRRGLASLSYNEQFF; CDR3nt: TGTGCCAGCAGCCGTAGAGGACTAGCGAGCCTCTCCTACAATGAGCAGTTCTTC
d_gene: TRBD1; v_gene: TRBV11-3; j_gene: TRBJ2-7; abundance: .; CDR3aa: CASSSGQDVEQYF; CDR3nt: TGTGCCAGCAGCTCGGGACAGGACGTTGAGCAGTACTTC
d_gene: .; v_gene: TRBV4-1; j_gene: TRBJ1-2; abundance: .; CDR3aa: CASSQGVVSTYGYTF; CDR3nt: TGCGCCAGCAGCCAAGGAGTTGTAAGCACCTATGGCTACACCTTC
d_gene: .; v_gene: TRBV6-1; j_gene: TRBJ1-5; abundance: .; CDR3aa: CASSELGGFGNQPQHF; CDR3nt: TGTGCCAGCAGTGAACTCGGAGGGTTTGGCAATCAGCCCCAGCATTTT
d_gene: TRBD2; v_gene: TRBV19; j_gene: TRBJ2-3; abundance: .; CDR3aa: CASWASGSTDTQYF; CDR3nt: TGTGCCAGCTGGGCTAGCGGGAGCACAGATACGCAGTATTTT
d_gene: .; v_gene: TRBV27; j_gene: TRBJ2-1; abundance: few; CDR3aa: CASHRGSSAYNEQFF; CDR3nt: TGTGCCAGCCACCGAGGGTCCTCAGCCTACAATGAGCAGTTCTTC